Shown below are 28 T cell receptor beta chains from a single sample sequenced in a study of blood T cell repertoires in COVID-19. Clones were read by immunoSEQ multiplex PCR, and TCRdb kept only the in-frame ones, dropping some. The sample comprises under 500,000 clones, around nine tenths of which are singletons, and around 4.4% rests with the top ten. Material for sequencing was peripheral blood. Receptors were obtained from a woman in her twenties or thirties with acute or convalescent COVID-19.

This chain connects TRBV18 to TRBJ2-7, with TRBD1 matching 8 bases. Trimming removed 3 bases from V and 6 bases from J; junction bases left unmatched: 10. This CDR3 is 15 amino acids long. Per germline, CDR1 KGHSH and CDR2 LQKENI. The CDR3 DNA is TGTGCCAGCTCACCTAACACGGGACAGGCTGCCGAGCAGTACTTC. Its translation: CASSPNTGQAAEQYF.

The rearrangement joins TRBV4-1 to TRBJ1-1; unclear D gene. Trimming left V 0 bases short and J 1 base short, with 6 bases between. Germline values: CDR1 MGHRA, CDR2 YSYEKL. This CDR3 has 14 residues. CDR3 bases: TGCGCCAGCAGCCAAGACGGGAGGAACACTGAAGCTTTCTTT. This translates into CASSQDGRNTEAFF.

This clone was detected only a few times. The V and J genes are TRBV5-5 and TRBJ1-2; tentative D call: TRBD1 (6 bases). Germline lookup yields CDR1 SGHKS and CDR2 YYEKEE (reference sequence). V was pared by 7 bases and J by 2 bases, with 12 bases between. The CDR3 covers 13 residues. CDR3 nucleotides: TGTGCCAGCCAGACAGGACCCAACTATGGCTACACCTTC. It is translated as CASQTGPNYGYTF. The whole variable domain, filled in from reference TRBV5-5 and TRBJ1-2, reads DAGVTQSPTHLIKTRGQQVTLRCSPISGHKSVSWYQQVLGQGPQFIFQYYEKEERGRGNFPDRFSARQFPNYSSELNVNALLLGDSALYLCASQTGPNYGYTFGSGTRLTVV.

This chain connects TRBV6-5 to TRBJ2-1, with 7 nucleotides matching TRBD1. V gave up 4 bases and J gave up 5 bases; unmatched junction bases: 5. CDR1 is MNHEY and CDR2 is SVGAGI in the germline V gene. This CDR3 comprises 14 residues. CDR3 in amino acids: CASSLQGVNNEQFF. CDR3 bases: TGTGCCAGCAGTTTGCAGGGGGTGAACAATGAGCAGTTCTTC.

This clone was detected only once. V usage is TRBV4-1 and J usage is TRBJ1-2, with D perhaps matching TRBD1 (5 bases). V dropped 0 bases and J dropped 6 bases, with 17 bases sitting between them. The CDR3 length is 16 residues. CDR1 is MGHRA and CDR2 is YSYEKL in the germline V gene. CDR3: CASSQDPLKGSHGYTF. CDR3 nucleotide sequence: TGCGCCAGCAGCCAAGATCCTTTAAAGGGGTCCCATGGCTACACCTTC.

This chain joins TRBV5-1 and TRBJ2-3; D unclear. The V gene's germline CDR1 is SGHRS and CDR2 YFSETQ. The CDR3 extends over 13 amino acids. V lost 5 bases to trimming and J lost 1 base, with 8 bases between them. For the CDR3, the DNA is TGCGCCAGCAGACAAACAGGCACAGATACGCAGTATTTT. Translating gives CASRQTGTDTQYF.

The chain couples TRBV14 to TRBJ2-1, with D uncertain. Trimming cost V 0 bases and J 9 bases, with 9 bases left between them. Germline CDR1 and CDR2: SGHDN and FVKESK. This CDR3 region has 13 residues. In DNA, the CDR3 is TGTGCCAGCAGCCAAGACGTGCAGATTGAGCAGTTCTTC. This gives the protein CASSQDVQIEQFF.

The V gene is TRBV20-1, the J gene TRBJ2-5; 8 bases are a match to TRBD2. Germline lookup yields CDR1 DFQATT and CDR2 SNEGSKA (reference sequence). V dropped 3 bases and J dropped 0; count of bases not matched to a gene: 6. The CDR3 has 15 residues. The CDR3 reads CSASNIAGYQETQYF. CDR3 in DNA: TGCAGTGCTAGTAATATAGCGGGGTACCAAGAGACCCAGTACTTC.

The CDR3 nucleotides read TGCGCCAGCAGCCAAGATCGCAGGCGGGATCAGCCCCAGCATTTT. Amino acids: CASSQDRRRDQPQHF. The chain uses TRBV4-1 and TRBJ1-5; D remains ambiguous. The V and J ends lost 0 bases and 5 bases respectively, with 11 bases between them. This CDR3 contains 15 residues. Germline V gene sequence: CDR1 MGHRA, CDR2 YSYEKL.

This sequence joins TRBV29-1 and TRBJ2-1; 11 bases match TRBD2. CDR1 is SQVTM, CDR2 ANQGSEA, per germline. V lost 6 bases, J lost 0 bases, and 7 bases stayed unmatched. CDR3 length equals 16 residues. The CDR3: CSVISGGASSYNEQFF. CDR3 coding DNA: TGCAGCGTGATTAGCGGGGGGGCTAGCTCCTACAATGAGCAGTTCTTC.

This clone was recorded once. The chain joins TRBV6-6 to TRBJ1-4; 7 nucleotides line up with TRBD1. CDR3 length: 15 residues. Per germline, CDR1 MNHNY and CDR2 SVGAGI (reference sequence). V gave up 2 bases and J gave up 8 bases; unmatched junction bases: 8. The CDR3 region has the DNA TGTGCCAGCAGTTACCTTTCAGGGGGTTTGGAAAAACTGTTTTTT. Protein: CASSYLSGGLEKLFF.

The V gene is TRBV2, the J gene TRBJ2-5; D ambiguous. This CDR3 spans 13 amino acids. Trimming cost V 3 bases and J 3 bases, with 8 bases left between them. Germline-derived CDR1 and CDR2 are SNHLY and FYNNEI. CDR3 residues: CASSDTGEETQYF. CDR3 DNA sequence: TGTGCCAGCAGTGATACTGGAGAAGAGACCCAGTACTTC.

The chain combines TRBV19 with TRBJ2-4; 8 bases agree with TRBD1. V was pared by 4 bases and J by 8 bases, with 10 bases of the junction left unmatched. Germline V lookup: CDR1 LNHDA, CDR2 SQIVND (reference sequence). The length of the CDR3 is 15 residues. The CDR3 region has the DNA TGTGCCAGTAGTACACACGGACAGGGTGGGGACATTCAGTACTTC. Translated, it gives CASSTHGQGGDIQYF.

The chain is built from TRBV2 and TRBJ2-5, with TRBD1 matching 7 bases. V was clipped by 6 bases and J by 6 bases; unmatched bases: 4. CDR3 length: 12 residues. Germline V gene lookup returns CDR1 SNHLY and CDR2 FYNNEI. CDR3 in amino acids: CASRQGRKTQYF. As DNA, the CDR3 is TGTGCCAGCAGACAGGGGCGGAAGACCCAGTACTTC.

This clone occurred many times. The chain uses TRBV14 and TRBJ1-6, with 8 bases fitting TRBD1. This CDR3 has 14 residues. V shed 6 bases and J 9 bases; nucleotides not matched to a gene: 7. Germline loops: CDR1 SGHDN, CDR2 FVKESK. CDR3 in amino acids: CASSRTGLASPLHF. The DNA for the CDR3 is TGTGCCAGCAGTAGGACAGGGCTGGCTTCACCCCTCCACTTT. Filled out from reference TRBV14 and TRBJ1-6, the complete variable domain reads EAGVTQFPSHSVIEKGQTVTLRCDPISGHDNLYWYRRVMGKEIKFLLHFVKESKQDESGMPNNRFLAERTGGTYSTLKVQPAELEDSGVYFCASSRTGLASPLHFGNGTRLTVT.

The V call is TRBV18, the J call TRBJ1-6; possibly TRBD1 for D (5 bases). The CDR3 contains 16 residues. The V end lost 4 bases, the J end lost 5 bases, and 15 bases lay between the germline ends. Germline loops: CDR1 KGHSH, CDR2 LQKENI. CDR3 bases: TGTGCCAGCTCACTCTTTCGACAGTCAAATAATTCACCCCTCCACTTT. Its translation: CASSLFRQSNNSPLHF.

The V gene is TRBV7-9, the J gene TRBJ2-5; 13 nucleotides agree with TRBD2. CDR1 and CDR2 (germline): SEHNR, FQNEAQ (reference sequence). This CDR3 has 15 amino acids. V gave up 6 bases and J gave up 1 base; unmatched junction bases: 2. CDR3: CASRTSGGVQETQYF. The CDR3, as DNA: TGTGCCAGCAGAACTAGCGGGGGGGTCCAAGAGACCCAGTACTTC.

The gene calls are TRBV19 and TRBJ1-4; TRBD1 aligns across 7 bases. The CDR3 runs 14 residues. V lost 5 bases to trimming and J lost 5 bases; unmatched junction nucleotides: 5. Germline values: CDR1 LNHDA, CDR2 SQIVND (reference sequence). The CDR3, as DNA: TGTGCCAGTAGTGAAACGGGACAGAATGAAAAACTGTTTTTT. Translated: CASSETGQNEKLFF.

This chain uses TRBV12-3 or TRBV12-4 with TRBJ2-1; 8 positions match TRBD1. Unmatched junction bases numbered 4, after V lost 6 bases and J lost 6 bases. CDR3 length: 13 amino acids. CDR3 coding DNA: TGTGCCAGCAGAATGACAGGGGCCAATGAGCAGTTCTTC. It encodes CASRMTGANEQFF.

The chain links TRBV29-1 to TRBJ1-4, with TRBD1 as a possible D gene (5 bases). CDR1 and CDR2 (germline): SQVTM, ANQGSEA. CDR3 length: 11 residues. V lost 8 bases, J lost 14 bases, and 18 bases lay in between. CDR3 amino acids: CSLGGDPTLFF. CDR3 DNA sequence: TGCAGCCTGGGGGGGGACCCCACGCTGTTTTTT.

The chain links TRBV30 to TRBJ2-1; no definite D call. Trimming removed 0 bases at V and 0 bases at J, with 9 bases between. Germline lookup yields CDR1 GTSNPN and CDR2 SVGIG (reference sequence). This CDR3 is 15 amino acids long. The CDR3 is CAWSVPLSSYNEQFF. CDR3 in DNA: TGTGCCTGGAGTGTACCTCTTAGCTCCTACAATGAGCAGTTCTTC.

J is TRBJ1-2 and V is TRBV6-2 or TRBV6-3; D is ambiguous. Germline-derived CDR1 and CDR2 are MNHEY and SVGEGT. The CDR3 loop spans 13 amino acids. Trimming took 1 base from V and 0 from J, leaving 3 bases between them. The CDR3 bases are TGTGCCAGCAGTTACTATACTAACTATGGCTACACCTTC. Residues: CASSYYTNYGYTF.

The chain joins TRBV6-1 to TRBJ1-1; 8 nucleotides line up with TRBD1. Germline values: CDR1 MNHNS, CDR2 SASEGT. The CDR3 contains 14 residues. V dropped 1 base and J dropped 4; count of bases not matched to a gene: 2. Here the CDR3 DNA reads TGTGCCAGCAGTGAAGTCACAGGGGGCACTGAAGCTTTCTTT. Translating it yields CASSEVTGGTEAFF.

The rearrangement links TRBV5-1 to TRBJ2-5; no clear D gene. Germline CDR1 and CDR2: SGHRS and YFSETQ. The CDR3 has 13 residues. The V and J ends lost 0 bases and 4 bases respectively, with 7 bases between them. CDR3 protein: CASSLDLGETQYF. The CDR3 coding sequence is TGCGCCAGCAGCTTGGATCTCGGAGAGACCCAGTACTTC.

The J gene is TRBJ2-2, the V gene TRBV18; D gene unclear. V shed 3 bases and J shed 7 bases, with 9 bases lying between them. Germline CDR1 KGHSH, CDR2 LQKENI. CDR3 size: 13 residues. CDR3 protein: CASSPSVNGELFF. CDR3 nucleotide sequence: TGTGCCAGCTCACCGAGTGTGAACGGGGAGCTGTTTTTT.

The chain links TRBV4-1 to TRBJ2-5, with TRBD1 matching over 10 bases. The germline V gene has CDR1 MGHRA and CDR2 YSYEKL. The CDR3 consists of 15 residues. V trimming: 6 bases; J trimming: 5 bases; junction bases outside the gene matches: 9. This chain's CDR3 is CASSPWGQGTETQYF. The CDR3 DNA is TGCGCCAGCAGTCCATGGGGACAGGGGACCGAGACCCAGTACTTC.

The chain combines TRBV7-9 with TRBJ2-1; TRBD2 is a possible D gene (5 bases). This CDR3 spans 16 amino acids. CDR1 is SEHNR and CDR2 is FQNEAQ in the germline V gene (reference sequence). Trimming left V 5 bases short and J 0 bases short, with 14 bases between. The CDR3 coding sequence is TGTGCCAGCAGCCCCCCGGGGTGGGGCTCCTACAATGAGCAGTTCTTC. Residues: CASSPPGWGSYNEQFF. Looking up the rest from reference TRBV7-9 and TRBJ2-1 gives the full variable domain: DTGVSQNPRHKITKRGQNVTFRCDPISEHNRLYWYRQTLGQGPEFLTYFQNEAQLEKSRLLSDRFSAERPKGSFSTLEIQRTEQGDSAMYLCASSPPGWGSYNEQFFGPGTRLTVL.

The J gene is TRBJ2-1, the V gene TRBV6-6; TRBD2 matches 10 bases. Trimming took 8 bases from V and 11 from J; bases not matched to a gene: 9. CDR3 size: 13 residues. Germline CDR1 and CDR2: MNHNY and SVGAGI (reference sequence). The CDR3 DNA sequence: TGTGCCAGCGTAGCGGGGGGACCTAGTAAGCAGTTCTTC. It translates to CASVAGGPSKQFF.